This TCR beta chain originates from a study of cytomegalovirus exposure and HLA in healthy donors. On the study more broadly: Out of fewer than 500 genotyped donors, about 80% belonged to the Caucasian-associated ancestry cluster. Study-wide results and limits: In a later analysis, a missense DCLRE1C variant was linked to TCR beta V- and J-gene trimming. For most TCR beta V segments, an earlier analysis put the productive rate at about 87% or about 30% of the time. Researchers reported from a later analysis that most CMV-associated TCR beta chains appeared HLA-restricted.

This clone was observed a few times. The antigen is unknown. The PCR ran on 60 Vbeta and 13 Jbeta primers. TCRdb keeps only in-frame clones here, not all; method: immunoSEQ multiplex PCR. The sample contains about 110,000 clones, 60% to 80% of which appear only once. Per germline, CDR1 MNHEY and CDR2 SVGAGI. The CDR3 runs 15 residues. V was trimmed by 0 bases and J by 6 bases, leaving 12 bases between them. The sequenced material came from PBMCs. J is TRBJ2-1 and V is TRBV6-5, with D uncertain. This sequence was found in a woman in her twenties or thirties in good health and CMV-seropositive. The CDR3 spells CASSYSFSAVNEQFF. The CDR3 DNA sequence: TGTGCCAGCAGTTACTCGTTCAGCGCAGTCAATGAGCAGTTCTTC.